This entry lists 21 T cell receptor beta chains sequenced from one sample in a study of shared clonotypes between healthy human individuals. TCRdb's table, derived via immunoSEQ multiplex PCR, lists solely in-frame clones and lacks some. The top ten clones hold 0.055% to 0.075% of a sample with some 500,000 clones, 90% to 96% of them seen once. The sample comprised naive CD4+ T cells sorted from blood. Subset defined: CD45RA+ positively selected. Receptors were obtained from a woman in her 30s in good health.

V is TRBV18 and J is TRBJ2-5; the D gene is possibly TRBD2 (5 bases). Trimming shortened V by 3 bases and J by 5 bases, and 22 bases separated the two germline ends. In germline, CDR1 is KGHSH, CDR2 LQKENI. The CDR3 runs 17 residues. In DNA, the CDR3 is TGTGCCAGCTCACCGAGACCTGAGGACTGGTCGAGGGAGACCCAGTACTTC. This gives the protein CASSPRPEDWSRETQYF.

This chain joins TRBV30 and TRBJ1-5; no reliable D call. The V end lost 2 bases, the J end lost 2 bases, and 10 bases lay between the germline ends. This CDR3 is 14 amino acids long. Germline V lookup: CDR1 GTSNPN, CDR2 SVGIG (reference sequence). The CDR3 region is CAWSKGGGNQPQHF. The DNA of the CDR3 is TGTGCCTGGAGTAAGGGTGGGGGCAATCAGCCCCAGCATTTT.

This chain joins TRBV27 and TRBJ1-2; TRBD1 agrees at 9 bases. The CDR3 consists of 18 residues. The V gene end was trimmed by 4 bases and the J gene end by 7 bases; junction bases not matched to a gene: 19. Germline CDR1 MNHEY, CDR2 SMNVEV (reference sequence). DNA for the CDR3: TGTGCCAGCAGTTCAAGAAATATACAGGGGGCAAGGGAGGGTGGCTACACCTTC. Its translation: CASSSRNIQGAREGGYTF.

V usage is TRBV13 and J usage is TRBJ2-5; 9 bases are a match to TRBD1. Germline values: CDR1 PRHDT, CDR2 FYEKMQ (reference sequence). The junction had 12 bases not matched to a gene; V was cut back by 5 bases and J by 11 bases. The CDR3 consists of 14 residues. In DNA form, the CDR3 reads TGTGCCAGCAGCCGGACAGGGGAAGGAAGGGAGCAGTACTTC. Translation: CASSRTGEGREQYF.

V and J are TRBV19 and TRBJ2-1; D gene ambiguous. This CDR3 is built from 12 residues. Trimming pared 4 bases from V and 6 bases from J, leaving 7 bases between. From germline, CDR1 is LNHDA and CDR2 SQIVND (reference sequence). CDR3 nucleotides: TGTGCCAGTAGTAGCCTAGGCAATGAGCAGTTCTTC. Its translation: CASSSLGNEQFF.

The rearrangement uses TRBV7-9 and TRBJ2-5; D could derive from TRBD1 or TRBD2 (5 bases each). V gave up 3 bases and J gave up 5 bases, with 22 bases separating them. The CDR3 spans 17 residues. The germline V gene has CDR1 SEHNR and CDR2 FQNEAQ (reference sequence). In DNA form, the CDR3 reads TGTGCCAGCAGCTTTAGACTACCAGGGCGTAAGAAGGAGACCCAGTACTTC. It yields the protein CASSFRLPGRKKETQYF.

The chain recombines TRBV2 with TRBJ1-3, with D maybe TRBD1 (5 bases). V lost 4 bases to trimming and J lost 8 bases, with 12 bases between them. This CDR3 is built from 13 residues. Germline CDR1 is SNHLY and CDR2 is FYNNEI. The CDR3 region has the DNA TGTGCCAGCAGTGGAAGACAGACGCACACCATATATTTT. Translating it yields CASSGRQTHTIYF.

CDR3: CASSSDKNTEAFF. The DNA of the CDR3 is TGCGCCAGCAGCTCGGACAAGAACACTGAAGCTTTCTTT. The chain carries TRBV5-1 and TRBJ1-1, with a tentative D call TRBD1 (5 bases). The CDR3 loop spans 13 amino acids. V was clipped by 3 bases and J by 1 base, with 7 bases between them. CDR1 SGHRS and CDR2 YFSETQ come from the germline V gene.

The chain employs TRBV21-1 and TRBJ2-5. TRBV21-1 constitutes a pseudogene. There are 11 residues in the CDR3. This CDR3 reads CASSKPETQYF. The CDR3 bases are TGTGCCAGCAGCAAACCAGAGACCCAGTACTTC.

Here the CDR3 DNA reads TGCGCCAGCAGCGGGACAGGGGGCTTGCGGCCCACTGAAGCTTTCTTT. Amino acid sequence: CASSGTGGLRPTEAFF. The chain employs TRBV4-1 and TRBJ1-1; 12 nucleotides align to TRBD1. The CDR3 has 16 residues. The trim removed 5 bases at V and 4 bases at J, leaving 8 bases unmatched. The germline gives CDR1 MGHRA, CDR2 YSYEKL.

This rearrangement joins TRBV6-5 to TRBJ2-1; D remains unclear. The CDR3 sequence is 11 residues long. Germline V gene data show CDR1 as MNHEY and CDR2 as SVGAGI. V was pared by 7 bases and J by 4 bases, with 5 bases between. The CDR3 DNA reads TGTGCCAGCACTGGTTACAATGAGCAGTTCTTC. As protein: CASTGYNEQFF.

V usage is TRBV19 and J usage is TRBJ1-5; weak D call: TRBD1 (5 bases). Germline loops: CDR1 LNHDA, CDR2 SQIVND (reference sequence). Trimming cost V 6 bases and J 0 bases, with 9 bases left between them. The CDR3 length is 14 residues. CDR3 nucleotide sequence: TGTGCCAGTAGACCGACAGATAGCAATCAGCCCCAGCATTTT. It is translated as CASRPTDSNQPQHF. The full variable domain, in which reference TRBV19 and TRBJ1-5 provide the parts outside the CDR3, is DGGITQSPKYLFRKEGQNVTLSCEQNLNHDAMYWYRQDPGQGLRLIYYSQIVNDFQKGDIAEGYSVSREKKESFPLTVTSAQKNPTAFYLCASRPTDSNQPQHFGDGTRLSIL.

This sequence joins TRBV27 and TRBJ2-7; the D call may be TRBD1 or TRBD2 (6 bases each). V was shortened by 2 bases and J by 3 bases, with 8 bases between the two germline ends. The CDR3 extends over 13 amino acids. The V gene's germline CDR1 is MNHEY and CDR2 SMNVEV (reference sequence). The CDR3: CASSLGGGYEQYF. Here the CDR3 DNA reads TGTGCCAGCAGTTTAGGAGGGGGCTACGAGCAGTACTTC.

The genes are TRBV28 and TRBJ1-2; tentatively, D is TRBD1 (5 bases). Germline loops: CDR1 MDHEN, CDR2 SYDVKM. The CDR3 is 16 amino acids. Trimming cost V 6 bases and J 7 bases, with 24 bases left between them. The DNA for the CDR3 is TGTGCCAGCAGCGACCCCCCGGGACCTCTTCCCTTTGGCTACACCTTC. Residues: CASSDPPGPLPFGYTF.

The V gene is TRBV11-3, the J gene TRBJ1-1, with 7 bases that match TRBD1. The trim removed 5 bases at V and 3 bases at J, leaving 6 bases unmatched. Germline V gene data show CDR1 as SGHNT and CDR2 as YENEEA. The CDR3 totals 14 residues. CDR3 residues: CASSPGGGHTEAFF. CDR3 sequence (DNA): TGTGCCAGCAGCCCAGGGGGGGGTCACACTGAAGCTTTCTTT. The entire variable domain, with the rest obtained from reference TRBV11-3 and TRBJ1-1, is as follows: EAGVVQSPRYKIIEKKQPVAFWCNPISGHNTLYWYLQNLGQGPELLIRYENEEAVDDSQLPKDRFSAERLKGVDSTLKIQPAELGDSAVYLCASSPGGGHTEAFFGQGTRLTVV.

This clone has only one observation. The chain recombines TRBV13 with TRBJ2-7, with 9 bases lining up with TRBD1. V gave up 5 bases and J gave up 4 bases; unmatched junction bases: 9. This CDR3 spans 15 amino acids. Germline CDR1 and CDR2: PRHDT and FYEKMQ (reference sequence). The CDR3 here is CASSQRGDRAYEQYF. DNA for the CDR3: TGTGCCAGCAGCCAAAGAGGGGACAGGGCTTACGAGCAGTACTTC. Full variable domain (rest looked up from reference TRBV13 and TRBJ2-7): AAGVIQSPRHLIKEKRETATLKCYPIPRHDTVYWYQQGPGQDPQFLISFYEKMQSDKGSIPDRFSAQQFSDYHSELNMSSLELGDSALYFCASSQRGDRAYEQYFGPGTRLTVT.

The V and J genes are TRBV25-1 and TRBJ2-7; 9 bases align to TRBD1. The CDR3 runs to 14 residues. Germline-derived CDR1 and CDR2 are MGHDK and SYGVNS. The junction had 8 bases not matched to a gene; V was cut back by 6 bases and J by 5 bases. The CDR3 DNA sequence: TGTGCCAGCAGCCCGGGACAGGGTTCCCACGAGCAGTACTTC. Its translation: CASSPGQGSHEQYF.

The V call is TRBV7-9, the J call TRBJ2-4; 8 positions match TRBD2. Trimming took 2 bases from V and 0 from J; bases not matched to a gene: 12. In germline, CDR1 is SEHNR, CDR2 FQNEAQ (reference sequence). The CDR3 runs 19 residues. The CDR3 region is CASSLFSGSSLLAKNIQYF. The DNA for the CDR3 is TGTGCCAGCAGCTTATTCAGCGGGAGCTCACTTCTAGCCAAAAACATTCAGTACTTC.

The V call is TRBV18, the J call TRBJ2-7, with D possibly matching TRBD1 (6 bases). Trimming cost V 4 bases and J 0 bases, with 10 bases left between them. This CDR3 has 14 residues. CDR1 is KGHSH, CDR2 LQKENI, per germline. The chain's CDR3 is CASSLDRSSYEQYF. CDR3 in DNA: TGTGCCAGCTCACTTGACAGGAGCTCCTACGAGCAGTACTTC.

The chain recombines TRBV10-1 with TRBJ2-1; 13 positions match TRBD2. The CDR3 has 16 amino acids. Germline assignment: CDR1 WNHNN and CDR2 SYGVQD (reference sequence). Unmatched junction bases numbered 7, after V lost 4 bases and J lost 7 bases. This chain's CDR3 is CASSVRTSGSKNEQFF. As DNA, the CDR3 is TGCGCCAGCAGTGTCAGGACTAGCGGGAGTAAAAATGAGCAGTTCTTC.

The chain carries TRBV18 and TRBJ1-3; no clear D gene. The germline CDR1 and CDR2 sequences are KGHSH and LQKENI. V was shortened by 5 bases and J by 4 bases, with 12 bases between the two germline ends. There are 14 residues in the CDR3. The DNA for the CDR3 is TGTGCCAGCTCAACTCGGACGGAAGGAAACACCATATATTTT. Amino acids: CASSTRTEGNTIYF.